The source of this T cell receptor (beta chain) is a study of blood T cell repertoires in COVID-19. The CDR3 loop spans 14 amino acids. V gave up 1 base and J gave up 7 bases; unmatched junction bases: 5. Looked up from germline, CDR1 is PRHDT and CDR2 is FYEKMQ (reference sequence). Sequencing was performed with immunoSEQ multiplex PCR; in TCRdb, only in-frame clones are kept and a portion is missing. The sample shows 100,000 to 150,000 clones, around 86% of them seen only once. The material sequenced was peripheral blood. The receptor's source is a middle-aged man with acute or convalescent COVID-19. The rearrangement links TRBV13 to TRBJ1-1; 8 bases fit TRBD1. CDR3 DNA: TGTGCCAGCAGCTTAGAGACAGGGGTGGGTGAAGCTTTCTTT. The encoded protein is CASSLETGVGEAFF.